Detailed here is one T cell receptor beta chain. Assay: immunoSEQ multiplex PCR; the TCRdb copy retains only in-frame clones and omits some. The sample shows about 190,000 clones, and about 2.2% sits with its ten largest clones. This record belongs to a study of control samples from healthy donors and cancer patients. Looked up from germline, CDR1 is SGHTA and CDR2 is FQGTGA. V gave up 3 bases and J gave up 0 bases, with 12 bases separating them. The CDR3 covers 16 residues. Material: blood. The chain couples TRBV7-3 to TRBJ1-3; D is unresolved. This receptor was taken from a woman in her thirties in good health. Here the CDR3 reads CASSFDGVSSGNTIYF. In DNA, the CDR3 is TGTGCCAGCAGCTTTGACGGGGTGTCCTCTGGAAACACCATATATTTT.